The 31 T cell receptor beta chains given below trace back to one sample, sequenced in a study of T cell clonotyping in hematopoietic cell transplantation. Only in-frame clones appear in the TCRdb table, and some are missing; sequencing was by immunoSEQ multiplex PCR. This table holds 3,000 to 3,500 clones, roughly 55% found once. The specimen was peripheral blood mononuclear cells, collected 30 days after allogeneic stem cell transplant. The receptors were sampled from a female patient younger than 45 who had an allogeneic stem cell transplant, so T cells may come from the graft donor. Some clones in this sample may be carry-over from other donors' samples.

V usage is TRBV9 and J usage is TRBJ2-2; D call uncertain. In germline, CDR1 is SGDLS, CDR2 YYNGEE. V lost 4 bases and J 3 bases, leaving 4 bases between the germline ends. This CDR3 spans 12 amino acids. CDR3 residues: CASSSHTGELFF. CDR3 nucleotide sequence: TGTGCCAGCAGCTCCCACACCGGGGAGCTGTTTTTT.

CDR3 in DNA: TGTGCCTGGAGGGGTTACGAGCAGTACTTC. Its protein product is CAWRGYEQYF. The chain uses TRBV30 and TRBJ2-7; D not certain. The V end lost 3 bases, the J end lost 4 bases, and 4 bases lay between the germline ends. The CDR3 has 10 amino acids. CDR1 is GTSNPN, CDR2 SVGIG, per germline (reference sequence).

The sample holds a few counts of this clone. CDR3 DNA sequence: TGTGCCAGCAGCTATCAGGGGGTAGAGGAAAAACTGTTTTTT. Its translation: CASSYQGVEEKLFF. This sequence joins TRBV7-9 and TRBJ1-4; 7 bases are a match to TRBD1. V shed 4 bases, J shed 8 bases, and the junction held 7 bases outside the gene matches. CDR3 length: 14 amino acids. Per the germline V gene, CDR1 is SEHNR and CDR2 is FQNEAQ (reference sequence).

This clone was seen a handful of times. The chain combines TRBV29-1 with TRBJ2-2; D is possibly TRBD1 (6 bases). V was shortened by 7 bases and J by 7 bases, with 7 bases between the two germline ends. The germline gives CDR1 SQVTM, CDR2 ANQGSEA. The CDR3 is 10 amino acids. The CDR3 sequence is CSAQGGELFF. The CDR3 nucleotides are TGCAGCGCACAGGGCGGGGAGCTGTTTTTT.

The gene calls are TRBV19 and TRBJ1-5, with D maybe TRBD1 (6 bases). V lost 2 bases and J lost 4, with 9 bases in between. The germline CDR1 and CDR2 sequences are LNHDA and SQIVND (reference sequence). The CDR3 totals 14 residues. CDR3: CASSITQGNQPQHF. CDR3 in DNA: TGTGCCAGTAGTATAACGCAGGGGAATCAGCCCCAGCATTTT. The variable domain in full, completed from reference TRBV19 and TRBJ1-5, reads DGGITQSPKYLFRKEGQNVTLSCEQNLNHDAMYWYRQDPGQGLRLIYYSQIVNDFQKGDIAEGYSVSREKKESFPLTVTSAQKNPTAFYLCASSITQGNQPQHFGDGTRLSIL.

This clone was seen only once. The genes are TRBV9 and TRBJ1-3; no firm D call. The CDR3 spans 16 residues. Germline V lookup: CDR1 SGDLS, CDR2 YYNGEE. V was trimmed by 0 bases and J by 0 bases, leaving 10 bases between them. As DNA, the CDR3 is TGTGCCAGCAGCGTAGGGGCGACGGCCTCTGGAAACACCATATATTTT. The encoded protein is CASSVGATASGNTIYF.

This chain joins TRBV6-5 and TRBJ2-1; TRBD2 matches at 8 bases. The CDR3 runs to 15 residues. Germline CDR1 reads MNHEY; CDR2 reads SVGAGI. Trimming took 0 bases from V and 6 from J; bases not matched to a gene: 4. The CDR3 bases are TGTGCCAGCAGTTACTCCACTAGCGGCCCCAATGAGCAGTTCTTC. This sequence encodes CASSYSTSGPNEQFF.

This clone ranks as large. The J gene is TRBJ2-7, the V gene TRBV10-1, with a tentative D call TRBD1 (6 bases). V was clipped by 8 bases and J by 1 base, with 9 bases between them. This CDR3 is built from 12 residues. In germline, CDR1 is WNHNN, CDR2 SYGVQD (reference sequence). The CDR3 region is CASQGTSYEQYF. CDR3 bases: TGCGCCAGCCAGGGGACATCCTACGAGCAGTACTTC.

The chain carries TRBV11-2 and TRBJ2-7, with 7 bases identical to TRBD1. This CDR3 has 15 residues. The V gene end was trimmed by 6 bases and the J gene end by 5 bases; junction bases not matched to a gene: 13. The germline V gene has CDR1 SGHAT and CDR2 FQNNGV. Here the CDR3 DNA reads TGTGCCAGCAGAGAACACAGGGGAAGGAAGGACGAGCAGTACTTC. Translated, it gives CASREHRGRKDEQYF. The entire variable domain, with the rest obtained from reference TRBV11-2 and TRBJ2-7, is as follows: EAGVAQSPRYKIIEKRQSVAFWCNPISGHATLYWYQQILGQGPKLLIQFQNNGVVDDSQLPKDRFSAERLKGVDSTLKIQPAKLEDSAVYLCASREHRGRKDEQYFGPGTRLTVT.

This clone is termed large (0.1 to 1%). The V call is TRBV2, the J call TRBJ2-1, with TRBD2 identical over 10 bases. The length of the CDR3 is 16 residues. The J segment lost 6 bases and the V segment lost 3 bases, leaving 8 bases of the junction unmatched. Germline V gives CDR1 SNHLY, CDR2 FYNNEI. CDR3 in DNA: TGTGCCAGCAGTGACAGGCTAGCGGGGGCCCTCAATGAGCAGTTCTTC. This encodes CASSDRLAGALNEQFF.

V gene TRBV19 combines with J gene TRBJ2-2, with a weak D call TRBD2 (5 bases). Germline lookup yields CDR1 LNHDA and CDR2 SQIVND (reference sequence). CDR3 length: 13 amino acids. With 3 bases removed from V and 7 bases from J, the gap between germline ends came to 9 bases. The DNA of the CDR3 is TGTGCCAGTAGTATGTTGGGGAGCGGGGAGCTGTTTTTT. Amino acids: CASSMLGSGELFF.

The CDR3 sequence is CAWSEGYYGYTF. CDR3 nucleotide sequence: TGTGCCTGGAGTGAGGGGTACTATGGCTACACCTTC. The rearrangement links TRBV30 to TRBJ1-2; TRBD1 is a possible D gene (5 bases). Trimming took off 1 base at V and 3 bases at J, with 6 bases between the two ends. Germline CDR1 and CDR2: GTSNPN and SVGIG (reference sequence). The length of the CDR3 is 12 residues.

This clone was picked up a small number of times. Here the CDR3 reads CASHGTGLFNYGYTF. The CDR3 nucleotides are TGTGCCAGCCACGGGACAGGGTTGTTTAACTATGGCTACACCTTC. The chain couples TRBV19 to TRBJ1-2; 9 bases agree with TRBD1. Trimming took 9 bases from V and 1 from J; bases not matched to a gene: 9. The CDR3 is 15 residues long. Germline CDR1 and CDR2: LNHDA and SQIVND (reference sequence).

V and J are TRBV6-6 and TRBJ1-3; D unresolved. This CDR3 is built from 15 residues. From germline, CDR1 is MNHNY and CDR2 SVGAGI (reference sequence). V was trimmed by 5 bases and J by 4 bases, leaving 15 bases between them. The CDR3 reads CASSHGPDQGNTIYF. CDR3 in DNA: TGTGCCAGCAGTCACGGACCGGATCAGGGAAACACCATATATTTT.

CDR3 region: CASSLGTAQPQHF. The CDR3 coding sequence is TGCGCCAGCAGCCTCGGGACAGCCCAGCCCCAGCATTTT. The chain is built from TRBV4-1 and TRBJ1-5, with 7 positions matching TRBD1. Germline trimming cut 4 bases from V and 7 bases from J; bases unmatched to any gene: 4. CDR3 length: 13 residues. Germline values: CDR1 MGHRA, CDR2 YSYEKL.

The chain uses TRBV19 and TRBJ2-7; no firm D call. Trimming removed 7 bases at V and 6 bases at J, with 19 bases between. Germline V gene sequence: CDR1 LNHDA, CDR2 SQIVND (reference sequence). This CDR3 region has 14 residues. CDR3 nucleotide sequence: TGTGCCAGTAATACAGCGATTTCAGTTGGCGAGCAGTACTTC. Its protein is CASNTAISVGEQYF.

The chain combines TRBV5-6 with TRBJ1-1; possible D gene TRBD1, 5 bases. V lost 0 bases to trimming and J lost 0 bases, with 12 bases between them. Germline CDR1 is SGHDT and CDR2 is YYEEEE. This CDR3 region has 16 residues. Here the CDR3 reads CASSLETVNMNTEAFF. CDR3 coding DNA: TGTGCCAGCAGCTTGGAGACAGTCAATATGAACACTGAAGCTTTCTTT.

This clone was counted a few times. The chain carries TRBV7-8 and TRBJ1-5; a possible D gene is TRBD1 (6 bases). The V gene lost 2 bases and the J gene lost 2 bases, with 16 bases spanning the gap. This CDR3 is 17 amino acids long. Germline CDR1 and CDR2: SGHVS and FQNEAQ. The CDR3 DNA is TGTGCCAGCAGCTTAAGGGGGTTGGGTCGGGGCAATCAGCCCCAGCATTTT. This sequence encodes CASSLRGLGRGNQPQHF.

This clone came up a few times. The chain links TRBV5-1 to TRBJ1-1; perhaps TRBD1 as D (5 bases). CDR1 is SGHRS and CDR2 is YFSETQ in the germline V gene. CDR3 length equals 13 residues. V lost 0 bases, J lost 4 bases, and 7 bases lay in between. CDR3 protein: CASSLVRATEAFF. DNA for the CDR3: TGCGCCAGCAGCTTGGTCAGGGCCACTGAAGCTTTCTTT.

This clone is medium-sized by share. The genes are TRBV4-3 and TRBJ1-2; the D is unclear. In germline, CDR1 is LGHNA, CDR2 YSLEER. Trimming left V 0 bases short and J 8 bases short, with 13 bases between. The CDR3 totals 14 residues. The CDR3 protein is CASSQDSTSWGYTF. The CDR3 DNA is TGCGCCAGCAGCCAAGATTCAACCAGCTGGGGCTACACCTTC.

This chain connects TRBV27 to TRBJ2-2, with a tentative D call TRBD2 (5 bases). The CDR3 extends over 17 amino acids. V was pared by 5 bases and J by 2 bases, with 18 bases between. Germline CDR1 reads MNHEY; CDR2 reads SMNVEV (reference sequence). CDR3 sequence: CASSLTPGLSNTGELFF. In DNA, the CDR3 is TGTGCCAGCAGTCTGACACCGGGATTATCAAACACCGGGGAGCTGTTTTTT.

With regard to this clone: Other DNA sequences in the same sample also yield this CDR3. The chain has TRBV27 and TRBJ1-1; 9 nucleotides agree with TRBD1. CDR1 and CDR2 from the germline V gene are MNHEY and SMNVEV (reference sequence). This CDR3 spans 14 amino acids. V shed 8 bases and J 4 bases; nucleotides not matched to a gene: 8. The CDR3 sequence is CASRPGTGSTEAFF. In DNA, the CDR3 is TGTGCCAGCCGGCCCGGGACAGGGAGCACTGAAGCTTTCTTT.

The chain carries TRBV10-2 and TRBJ2-1; D possibly corresponds to TRBD1 (5 bases). Germline V CDR1 and CDR2: WSHSY, SAAADI. CDR3 length: 16 amino acids. V was shortened by 4 bases and J by 6 bases, with 19 bases between the two germline ends. CDR3 region: CASSVPGYRDGNEQFF. DNA of the CDR3: TGCGCCAGCAGTGTCCCAGGGTATAGGGATGGCAATGAGCAGTTCTTC.

The chain is built from TRBV6-1 and TRBJ1-2; D is perhaps TRBD1 (5 bases). There are 14 residues in the CDR3. Germline V gives CDR1 MNHNS, CDR2 SASEGT. Trimming took 9 bases from V and 2 from J, leaving 16 bases between them. The CDR3 protein is CASDRQQANYGYTF. For the CDR3, the DNA is TGTGCCAGTGACCGACAGCAGGCAAACTATGGCTACACCTTC.

The chain combines TRBV5-1 with TRBJ2-7, with 12 bases identical to TRBD1. The V gene's germline CDR1 is SGHRS and CDR2 YFSETQ. The CDR3 is 14 amino acids. The J segment lost 5 bases and the V segment lost 2 bases, leaving 2 bases of the junction unmatched. The CDR3: CASSFGTGGHEQYF. DNA for the CDR3: TGCGCCAGCAGCTTCGGGACAGGGGGCCACGAGCAGTACTTC.

This clone was seen only once. The rearrangement joins TRBV6-5 to TRBJ1-6, with 7 bases identical to TRBD1. The germline V gene encodes CDR1 MNHEY and CDR2 SVGAGI. The junction had 5 bases not matched to a gene; V was cut back by 5 bases and J by 7 bases. This CDR3 comprises 14 residues. The CDR3 bases are TGTGCCAGCAGTCCCGGGACAGAAAATTCACCCCTCCACTTT. It codes for CASSPGTENSPLHF.

This chain links TRBV30 with TRBJ2-7; no reliable D call. CDR1 and CDR2 from the germline V gene are GTSNPN and SVGIG (reference sequence). The CDR3 length is 13 residues. Deletions cut 0 bases from V and 1 base from J, with 7 bases between. CDR3 residues: CAWSVGSSYEQYF. The DNA of the CDR3 is TGTGCCTGGAGTGTTGGCAGTTCCTACGAGCAGTACTTC.

This clone was found a few times. The V gene is TRBV6-5, the J gene TRBJ2-7; D gene uncertain. V gave up 0 bases and J gave up 0 bases, with 9 bases separating them. Per the germline V gene, CDR1 is MNHEY and CDR2 is SVGAGI. The CDR3 loop spans 15 amino acids. CDR3 residues: CASSYSDASSYEQYF. Here the CDR3 DNA reads TGTGCCAGCAGTTACTCGGACGCTAGCTCCTACGAGCAGTACTTC.

The V gene is TRBV25-1, the J gene TRBJ2-3, with D maybe TRBD1 (5 bases). Germline V CDR1 and CDR2: MGHDK, SYGVNS. Trimming shortened V by 3 bases and J by 3 bases, and 7 bases separated the two germline ends. This CDR3 has 13 amino acids. DNA for the CDR3: TGTGCCAGCAGTGAGTCAGGGACAGATACGCAGTATTTT. Protein sequence: CASSESGTDTQYF.

The rearrangement uses TRBV6-6 and TRBJ1-1; TRBD1 matches 7 bases. V lost 4 bases and J lost 4; bases outside the gene matches: 3. From germline, CDR1 is MNHNY and CDR2 SVGAGI (reference sequence). This CDR3 comprises 13 residues. CDR3 bases: TGTGCCAGCAGTTCTCAGGGGGGCACTGAAGCTTTCTTT. Translation gives CASSSQGGTEAFF.

The chain couples TRBV7-3 to TRBJ1-2; D is possibly TRBD1 (6 bases). Per the germline V gene, CDR1 is SGHTA and CDR2 is FQGTGA. The CDR3 runs 15 residues. V dropped 5 bases and J dropped 6 bases, with 19 bases sitting between them. As DNA, the CDR3 is TGTGCCAGCAGCCGACAGGCCGGGAACCAGGATGGCTACACCTTC. Protein product: CASSRQAGNQDGYTF.